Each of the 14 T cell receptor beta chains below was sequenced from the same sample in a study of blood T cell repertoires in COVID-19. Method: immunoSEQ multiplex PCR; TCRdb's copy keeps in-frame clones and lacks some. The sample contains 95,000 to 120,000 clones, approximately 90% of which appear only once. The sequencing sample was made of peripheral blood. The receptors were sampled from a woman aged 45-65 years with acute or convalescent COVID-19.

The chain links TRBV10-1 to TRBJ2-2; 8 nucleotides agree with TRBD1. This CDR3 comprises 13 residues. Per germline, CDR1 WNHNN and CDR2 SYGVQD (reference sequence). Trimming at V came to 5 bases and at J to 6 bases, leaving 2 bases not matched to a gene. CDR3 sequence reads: CASSLQGAGELFF. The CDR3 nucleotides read TGCGCCAGCAGTCTACAGGGGGCCGGGGAGCTGTTTTTT.

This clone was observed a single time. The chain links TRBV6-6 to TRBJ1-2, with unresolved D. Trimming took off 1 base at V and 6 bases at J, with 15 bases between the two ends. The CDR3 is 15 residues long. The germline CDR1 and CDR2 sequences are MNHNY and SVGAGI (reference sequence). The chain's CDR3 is CASSYFSRGGNGYTF. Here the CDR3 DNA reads TGTGCCAGCAGTTACTTTTCTCGCGGAGGGAATGGCTACACCTTC.

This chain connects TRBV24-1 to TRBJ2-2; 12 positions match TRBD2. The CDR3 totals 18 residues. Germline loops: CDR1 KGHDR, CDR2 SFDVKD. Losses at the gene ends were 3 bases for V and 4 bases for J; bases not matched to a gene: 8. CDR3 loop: CATSDLTSGGVSTGELFF. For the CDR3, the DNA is TGTGCCACCAGTGATCTGACTAGCGGGGGCGTTAGCACCGGGGAGCTGTTTTTT.

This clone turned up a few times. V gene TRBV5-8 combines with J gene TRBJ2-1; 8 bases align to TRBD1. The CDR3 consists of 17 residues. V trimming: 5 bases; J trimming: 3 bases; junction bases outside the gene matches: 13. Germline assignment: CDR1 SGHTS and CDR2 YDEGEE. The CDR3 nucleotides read TGTGCCAGCAGACCCCCCCCGCCGGACAGGGACTACAATGAGCAGTTCTTC. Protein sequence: CASRPPPPDRDYNEQFF.

The DNA of the CDR3 is TGTGCCAGCAGCTCCACGGGACAGGGGGCTTCACCCCTCCACTTT. Protein product: CASSSTGQGASPLHF. The chain links TRBV7-3 to TRBJ1-6, with TRBD1 identical over 12 bases. Germline CDR1 SGHTA, CDR2 FQGTGA. J gave up 9 bases and V 4 bases, and 4 bases lay outside the gene matches. This CDR3 is built from 15 residues.

In DNA form, the CDR3 reads TGTGCCAGCAGCTTACTAACAGATACGCAGTATTTT. This codes for CASSLLTDTQYF. The chain carries TRBV7-2 and TRBJ2-3; D unresolved. The length of the CDR3 is 12 residues. The ends were cut back, 2 bases at V and 3 bases at J, with 3 bases in the middle. The V gene's germline CDR1 is SGHTA and CDR2 FQGNSA.

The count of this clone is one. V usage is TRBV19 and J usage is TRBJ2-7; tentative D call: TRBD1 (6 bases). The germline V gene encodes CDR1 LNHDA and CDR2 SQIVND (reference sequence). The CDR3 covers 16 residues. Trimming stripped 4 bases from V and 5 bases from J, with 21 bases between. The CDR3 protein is CASSKGYFTGIHEQYF. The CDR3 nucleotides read TGTGCCAGTAGTAAGGGGTACTTTACAGGGATCCACGAGCAGTACTTC.

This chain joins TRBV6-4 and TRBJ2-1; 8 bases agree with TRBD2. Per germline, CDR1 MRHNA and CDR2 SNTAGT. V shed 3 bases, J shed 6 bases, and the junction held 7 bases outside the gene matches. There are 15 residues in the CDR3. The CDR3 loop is CASSEAGGAINEQFF. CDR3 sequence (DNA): TGTGCCAGCAGTGAGGCCGGGGGGGCCATCAATGAGCAGTTCTTC.

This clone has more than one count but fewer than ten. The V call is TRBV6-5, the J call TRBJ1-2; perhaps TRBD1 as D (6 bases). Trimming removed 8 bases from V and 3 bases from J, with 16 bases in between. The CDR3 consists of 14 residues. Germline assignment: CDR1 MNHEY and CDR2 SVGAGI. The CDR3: CASGDIAGDYGYTF. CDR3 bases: TGTGCCAGCGGGGATATTGCAGGGGACTATGGCTACACCTTC.

The CDR3 bases are TGTGCCAGCAGCGGACCACTTGTAGCGGGAGAAGTTGAGCAGTTCTTC. Its protein is CASSGPLVAGEVEQFF. The chain uses TRBV7-9 and TRBJ2-1; 9 bases are a match to TRBD2. This CDR3 is built from 16 residues. CDR1 is SEHNR and CDR2 is FQNEAQ in the germline V gene (reference sequence). The V and J ends lost 5 bases and 9 bases, in that order; junction bases with no gene match: 14.

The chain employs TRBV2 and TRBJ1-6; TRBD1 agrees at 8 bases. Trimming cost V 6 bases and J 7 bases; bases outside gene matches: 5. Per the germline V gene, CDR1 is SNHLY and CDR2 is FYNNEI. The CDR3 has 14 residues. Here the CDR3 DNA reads TGTGCCAGCAGGGGCCCAGGGGGCAATTCACCCCTCCACTTT. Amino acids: CASRGPGGNSPLHF.

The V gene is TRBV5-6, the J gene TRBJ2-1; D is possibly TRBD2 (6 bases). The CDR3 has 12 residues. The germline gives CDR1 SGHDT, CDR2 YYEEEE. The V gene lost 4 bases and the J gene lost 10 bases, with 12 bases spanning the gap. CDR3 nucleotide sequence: TGTGCCAGCAGCCATACTAGCCCCGAGCAGTTCTTC. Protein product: CASSHTSPEQFF. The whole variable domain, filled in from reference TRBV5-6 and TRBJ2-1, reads DAGVTQSPTHLIKTRGQQVTLRCSPKSGHDTVSWYQQALGQGPQFIFQYYEEEERQRGNFPDRFSGHQFPNYSSELNVNALLLGDSALYLCASSHTSPEQFFGPGTRLTVL.

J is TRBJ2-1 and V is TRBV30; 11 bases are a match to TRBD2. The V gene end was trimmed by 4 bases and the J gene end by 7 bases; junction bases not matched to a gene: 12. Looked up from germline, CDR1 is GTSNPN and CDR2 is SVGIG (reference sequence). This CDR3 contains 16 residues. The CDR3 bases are TGTGCCTGGAATCTCATAGCGGGGGGGAATCGAAATGAGCAGTTCTTC. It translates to CAWNLIAGGNRNEQFF. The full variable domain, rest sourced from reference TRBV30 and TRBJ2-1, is SQTIHQWPATLVQPVGSPLSLECTVEGTSNPNLYWYRQAAGRGLQLLFYSVGIGQISSEVPQNLSASRPQDRQFILSSKKLLLSDSGFYLCAWNLIAGGNRNEQFFGPGTRLTVL.

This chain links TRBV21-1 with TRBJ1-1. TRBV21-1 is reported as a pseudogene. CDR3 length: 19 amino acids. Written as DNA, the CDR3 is TGTGCCAGCAGTAACTACGGCGTCCCCCGAGAAGAGTCGAACACTGAAGCTTTCTTT. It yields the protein CASSNYGVPREESNTEAFF.